This T cell receptor (beta chain) was recovered during a study of shared clonotypes between healthy human individuals. Produced via immunoSEQ multiplex PCR; TCRdb's table is partial and in-frame only. The profile shows around 980,000 clones, about four fifths of them singletons. Naive CD4+ cells were CD45RA-selected; the remaining cells were memory. Germline V gene data show CDR1 as SGHTA and CDR2 as FQGNSA. V was clipped by 3 bases and J by 4 bases, with 14 bases between them. CDR3 length: 15 residues. The source is a man aged 18 to 29 in good health. Some clones in this sample may be carry-over from other donors' samples. Sequences were obtained from memory CD4+ T cells from PBMCs. Subset here: CD45RA-negative fraction. V is TRBV7-2 and J is TRBJ2-3; D may be TRBD1 (6 bases). CDR3: CASSFQGPGSDTQYF. CDR3 coding DNA: TGTGCCAGCAGCTTCCAGGGGCCGGGGTCAGATACGCAGTATTTT.